This TCR beta chain was sequenced in a study of identical twins. Via MiXCR, TCRdb re-called the 5' RACE reads, giving one row per CDR3 protein. The sample has about 690,000 distinct CDR3 sequences, less than 7% seen once. CDR1 and CDR2 from the germline V gene are SGHRS and YFSETQ. This CDR3 comprises 14 residues. V was pared by 4 bases and J by 5 bases, with 5 bases of the junction left unmatched. This clonotype was recorded at least ten times. Its specificity is unknown. General study points: The authors noted that invariant MAIT and iNKT cells could partly confound zero-insertion analyses. Compared with unrelated sharing, twin-shared out-of-frame alpha sequences had more low-probability sequences. Modelling underestimated the level of out-of-frame TCR alpha sharing observed in monozygotic twins. Within cord blood, abundant beta clonotypes carried fewer insertions, but memory repertoires showed no such trend.

The sequence came from a man younger than 30 in good health. The chain uses TRBV5-1 and TRBJ2-2; TRBD1 agrees at 7 bases. The specimen sequenced was naive T cells sorted from blood. The CDR3 loop reads CASSRGQNTGELFF. The CDR3 nucleotides are TGCGCCAGCAGCCGGGGACAGAATACCGGGGAGCTGTTTTTT.